The 5 T cell receptor beta chains listed next were all sequenced from one sample in a study of blood T cell repertoires in COVID-19 (TCRdb year 2020). Library preparation was by the immunoSEQ multiplex PCR assay. Not all clones reach the TCRdb copy of this immuneACCESS table, which keeps in-frame sequences only. Checked studies attribute under half of the gap to unresolved V genes and leave the rest unexplained. The sample table lists roughly 290,000 clones, roughly 84% of them with a count of one. The top ten clones comprise around 1% of the sample. The specimen sequenced was peripheral blood. All receptors derive from a human donor with COVID-19, enrolled during active disease. The donor label of this sample is uncertain.

The rearrangement uses TRBV2 and TRBJ1-2; 8 bases are shared with TRBD1. The V and J ends lost 7 bases and 2 bases, in that order; junction bases with no gene match: 6. The CDR3 is 14 residues long. CDR1 SNHLY and CDR2 FYNNEI come from the germline V gene. CDR3 DNA sequence: TGTGCCAGCAACCTTGGGACAGGAAACTATGGCTACACCTTC. Translation gives CASNLGTGNYGYTF.

This clone turned up a few times. The genes are TRBV5-1 and TRBJ1-4; TRBD1 matches 8 bases. With 5 bases clipped from V and 6 bases from J, the junction kept 9 bases outside the gene matches. Germline V gives CDR1 SGHRS, CDR2 YFSETQ. There are 15 residues in the CDR3. CDR3 DNA: TGCGCCAGCAGACCTCCGACAGGGGACGATGAAAAACTGTTTTTT. Translating gives CASRPPTGDDEKLFF.

The chain employs TRBV28 and TRBJ1-2; 9 bases agree with TRBD1. The CDR3 consists of 17 residues. V lost 8 bases to trimming and J lost 0 bases; unmatched junction nucleotides: 13. Germline lookup yields CDR1 MDHEN and CDR2 SYDVKM. CDR3 loop: CASPSGTGFWPNYGYTF. CDR3 nucleotides: TGTGCCAGCCCCTCCGGGACAGGGTTTTGGCCTAACTATGGCTACACCTTC.

In DNA, the CDR3 is TGTGCCAGCAGCCCCGCGGGACTAGCCTACGAGCAGTACTTC. Translated, it gives CASSPAGLAYEQYF. V gene TRBV6-6 combines with J gene TRBJ2-7, with 8 bases aligning to TRBD2. With 6 bases clipped from V and 2 bases from J, the junction kept 6 bases outside the gene matches. In germline, CDR1 is MNHNY, CDR2 SVGAGI (reference sequence). The CDR3 spans 14 residues.

Only one count was recorded for this clone. J is TRBJ2-3 and V is TRBV6-5; TRBD1 might be the D (5 bases). Germline V gene sequence: CDR1 MNHEY, CDR2 SVGAGI. V lost 9 bases and J lost 2, with 12 bases in between. There are 13 residues in the CDR3. The DNA for the CDR3 is TGTGCCAGTAGGGGCAGTCTCACAGATACGCAGTATTTT. Translated, it gives CASRGSLTDTQYF.